This T cell receptor beta chain was sequenced for a study of cytomegalovirus exposure and HLA in healthy donors. Broader study findings: The availability of immune exposure information extended only to CMV serostatus.

Primers for the PCR totalled 60 Vbeta and 13 Jbeta. Measured with immunoSEQ multiplex PCR; TCRdb has only the in-frame clones, and not every one. The sample has about 61,000 clones, about 81% seen once. Regarding this clone: Antigen unknown.

The CDR3 consists of 18 residues. Germline-derived CDR1 and CDR2 are LGHNA and YNFKEQ. V shed 4 bases and J 3 bases; nucleotides not matched to a gene: 15. The sequenced sample was PBMCs. The chain links TRBV4-2 to TRBJ1-1; 9 bases are shared with TRBD1. The sequence was obtained from a man in his fifties or sixties in good health and CMV-seropositive. The CDR3 loop reads CASSPKQGANTGYTEAFF. CDR3 nucleotide sequence: TGTGCCAGCAGCCCGAAACAGGGGGCCAATACAGGGTACACTGAAGCTTTCTTT.